This record concerns one TCR beta chain sequence. Its cognate antigen is unknown. Germline loops: CDR1 SGHTA, CDR2 FQGNSA. Between the trimmed V and J ends, which lost 2 bases and 1 base, there was a span of 11 bases. The CDR3 contains 16 residues. These data come from a study of glioma-infiltrating T cells after dendritic cell vaccination. Input was 1.5 to 2.5 ug genomic DNA, or all available if less. Primers: 60 V beta forward and 13 J beta reverse. The protocol was immunoSEQ multiplex PCR, while the TCRdb copy is restricted to in-frame clones and leaves out a portion. The sample includes roughly 100,000 clones, roughly 80% of them seen just once. Notes on the study in general: Higher TCR clonality did not directly relate to longer survival.

Sequenced here: blood, sampled before dendritic cell vaccination. The chain is built from TRBV7-2 and TRBJ2-2, with TRBD1 as a possible D gene (5 bases). The source of this sequence is a human donor with glioblastoma. The CDR3 here is CASSLLGRVNTGELFF. In DNA, the CDR3 is TGTGCCAGCAGCTTACTCGGCAGGGTGAACACCGGGGAGCTGTTTTTT.